These T cell receptor beta chains were read from a single sample in a study of shared T cell receptors in the human thymus. Clones were sequenced by immunoSEQ multiplex PCR, and TCRdb holds only the in-frame ones, with some missing. Of 500,000 to 550,000 clones listed, 75% to 80% are singletons. These data are also associated with another study on human thymus T cells.

What was sequenced was thymocytes. These receptor sequences come from a boy in the first two years of life with a congenital heart defect. CDR3s include the opening cysteine and the closing phenylalanine or tryptophan. Each record gives: D gene, clone size, J gene, V gene, CDR3 protein, CDR3 DNA. The D gene is left open where the match is weak. Rows may omit the clone size; those that give it use once, few, many or a size class.

>TRBD1|NA|TRBJ1-5|TRBV27
CASGSSEHRGGQPQHF
TGTGCCAGCGGCTCTAGCGAACACAGGGGAGGTCAGCCCCAGCATTTT
>TRBD2|NA|TRBJ2-3|TRBV7-9
CASSLREREGWDTQYF
TGTGCCAGCAGCCTCCGAGAGAGGGAGGGATGGGATACGCAGTATTTT
>NA|once|TRBJ1-2|TRBV28
CASSSPYGYTF
TGTGCCAGCAGTTCCCCTTATGGCTACACCTTC
>NA|NA|TRBJ2-7|TRBV30
CAWSVRGGGRDPYEQYF
TGTGCCTGGAGTGTACGGGGTGGTGGGCGGGATCCATACGAGCAGTACTTC
>TRBD1|NA|TRBJ2-7|TRBV7-2
CASSKGAYGGSYEQYF
TGTGCCAGCAGCAAGGGGGCTTATGGGGGCTCCTACGAGCAGTACTTC
>TRBD2|NA|TRBJ2-5|TRBV28
CASSLAGGQETQYF
TGTGCCAGCAGTTTGGCGGGGGGACAAGAGACCCAGTACTTC
>NA|NA|TRBJ1-1|TRBV11-2
CASSLARVEAFF
TGTGCCAGCAGCTTAGCCAGGGTGGAAGCTTTCTTT
>NA|NA|TRBJ2-4|TRBV25-1
CASSARGPKNIQYF
TGTGCCAGCAGTGCTCGAGGGCCTAAAAACATTCAGTACTTC
>NA|NA|TRBJ1-4|TRBV12-5
CASAPDTYEKLFF
TGTGCTAGTGCCCCGGACACGTATGAAAAACTGTTTTTT
>TRBD1|NA|TRBJ1-3|TRBV6-5
CASSPHRGSGNTIYF
TGTGCCAGCAGTCCCCACAGGGGATCTGGAAACACCATATATTTT
>TRBD1|few|TRBJ1-4|TRBV30
CAWSDRGGDEKLFF
TGTGCCTGGAGTGACAGGGGAGGCGATGAAAAACTGTTTTTT
>NA|NA|TRBJ1-1|TRBV29-1
CSMYRVNTEAFF
TGCAGCATGTACAGGGTGAACACTGAAGCTTTCTTT
>TRBD1|NA|TRBJ2-3|TRBV7-2
CASSLSLRTGPTDTQYF
TGTGCCAGCAGCTTATCGTTGCGGACAGGGCCCACAGATACGCAGTATTTT
>TRBD2|NA|TRBJ2-1|TRBV5-1
CASSLVTQKRGLGSYNEQFF
TGCGCCAGCAGCTTGGTTACCCAAAAGCGGGGCCTAGGCTCCTACAATGAGCAGTTCTTC
>NA|NA|TRBJ1-5|TRBV27
CASSVEEGQPQHF
TGTGCCAGTAGTGTGGAGGAAGGTCAGCCCCAGCATTTT
>NA|NA|TRBJ1-5|TRBV19
CASQPGRARGSNQPQHF
TGTGCCAGCCAACCCGGTCGTGCCCGAGGATCCAATCAGCCCCAGCATTTT
>TRBD2|NA|TRBJ2-3|TRBV19
CASKRGARTDTQYF
TGTGCCAGTAAGCGGGGGGCAAGGACAGATACGCAGTATTTT
>NA|NA|TRBJ2-1|TRBV30
CAWSDPRQRSPNEQFF
TGTGCCTGGAGTGACCCCCGCCAGCGCAGCCCCAATGAGCAGTTCTTC
>NA|NA|TRBJ2-7|TRBV11-2
CASSRLEQYF
TGTGCCAGCAGCCGTCTCGAGCAGTACTTC
>NA|few|TRBJ2-1|TRBV9
CASSAESGTHFYNEQFF
TGTGCCAGCAGCGCGGAATCCGGGACACATTTCTACAATGAGCAGTTCTTC
>TRBD1|NA|TRBJ1-5|TRBV27
CASRPGQGAGQPQHF
TGTGCCAGCAGGCCGGGACAGGGGGCGGGACAGCCCCAGCATTTT
>NA|NA|TRBJ2-3|TRBV7-6
CASSLVAGHTDTQYF
TGTGCCAGCAGCTTAGTGGCGGGCCACACAGATACGCAGTATTTT
>TRBD1|NA|TRBJ2-5|TRBV9
CASSVGQGRRETQYF
TGTGCCAGCAGCGTTGGACAGGGGCGTCGAGAGACCCAGTACTTC
>NA|NA|TRBJ2-1|TRBV7-3
CASSLHSNEQFF
TGTGCCAGCAGCCTCCACTCCAATGAGCAGTTCTTC
>NA|NA|TRBJ2-7|TRBV4-2
CASSQAEGAGQYF
TGTGCCAGCAGCCAAGCGGAAGGGGCTGGGCAGTACTTC
>NA|NA|TRBJ2-1|TRBV7-9
CASSLGASPWEEQFF
TGTGCCAGCAGCTTAGGAGCCAGCCCGTGGGAGGAGCAGTTCTTC
>TRBD2|NA|TRBJ2-7|TRBV25-1
CASTSTSGSLSYEQYF
TGTGCCAGCACATCGACTAGCGGTTCGTTAAGCTACGAGCAGTACTTC
>NA|NA|TRBJ1-2|TRBV20-1
CSVEGWRYTF
TGCAGTGTCGAGGGTTGGCGCTACACCTTC
>NA|NA|TRBJ2-7|TRBV7-9
CASSLCLGGESYEQYF
TGTGCCAGCAGCCTCTGTCTTGGGGGCGAGTCCTACGAGCAGTACTTC
>TRBD2|NA|TRBJ2-3|TRBV30
CAWSRGAGATDTQYF
TGTGCCTGGAGTCGGGGAGCGGGAGCCACAGATACGCAGTATTTT
>TRBD1|NA|TRBJ1-1|TRBV9
CASSGRQGAFSEAFF
TGTGCCAGCAGCGGCAGACAGGGGGCTTTTTCTGAAGCTTTCTTT
>NA|few|TRBJ2-7|TRBV4-3
CASSQARRLEQYF
TGCGCCAGCAGCCAAGCGAGGCGGCTCGAGCAGTACTTC
>TRBD2|NA|TRBJ2-3|TRBV28
CASSFAAGAADTQYF
TGTGCCAGCAGTTTTGCAGCGGGAGCCGCAGATACGCAGTATTTT
>NA|NA|TRBJ1-2|TRBV16
CASSLQGPLLGGYTF
TGTGCCAGCAGCCTACAGGGTCCCCTCTTAGGGGGCTACACCTTC
>TRBD2|few|TRBJ2-7|TRBV14
CASSHAWTSGTNYEQYF
TGTGCCAGCAGCCACGCCTGGACTAGCGGGACGAACTACGAGCAGTACTTC
>NA|NA|TRBJ1-2|TRBV5-6
CASQGEENGYTF
TGTGCCAGCCAAGGGGAGGAGAATGGCTACACCTTC
>TRBD1|NA|TRBJ2-4|TRBV7-8
CASSLGQGLAKNIQYF
TGTGCCAGCAGCTTGGGACAGGGGCTAGCCAAAAACATTCAGTACTTC
>NA|few|TRBJ2-2|TRBV6-5
CASSYGGVAGELFF
TGTGCCAGCAGTTATGGAGGGGTCGCCGGGGAGCTGTTTTTT
>NA|NA|TRBJ1-4|TRBV28
CASSLQGPTNEKLFF
TGTGCCAGCAGTCTCCAGGGGCCAACTAATGAAAAACTGTTTTTT